The rows below give T cell receptor beta chains drawn from one sample of a study of tumor and adjacent non-tumor tissue in lung cancer. TCRdb re-analysed the multiplex PCR reads in MiXCR, keeping a single row per CDR3 protein. The profile shows 77,000 or so distinct CDR3 sequences, over 65% of them singletons. The sequenced sample consisted of distant non-tumor lung tissue. Every receptor here comes from a man aged 65-85 years with non-small cell lung cancer. Each CDR3 is given with its conserved first and last residue. D genes are given only for firm matches. Size is omitted from some rows. Given values are once, few, many or a class for expanded clones.

d_call j_call clone_size v_call cdr3_aa cdr3_nt
. TRBJ2-2 . TRBV5-1 CASSPGCSNTVELFF TGCGCCAGCAGCCCGGGATGCTCGAACACCGTGGAGCTGTTTTTT
TRBD2 TRBJ2-7 . TRBV20-1 CSVREELAGIYEQYF TGCAGTGTTAGAGAAGAACTAGCGGGAATCTACGAGCAGTACTTC
. TRBJ2-3 once TRBV29-1 CSARREISTDTQYF TGCAGTGCCAGACGGGAGATCAGCACAGATACGCAGTATTTT
. TRBJ2-7 . TRBV10-2 CATFRGGPNEQYF TGCGCCACCTTCAGGGGTGGGCCCAACGAGCAGTACTTC
TRBD2 TRBJ2-1 medium-sized TRBV5-1 CASSSGLAVNNEQFF TGCGCCAGCAGCTCGGGACTAGCGGTGAACAATGAGCAGTTCTTC
. TRBJ2-3 . TRBV2 CASSEWRDTQYF TGTGCAAGCAGTGAGTGGCGAGATACGCAGTATTTT
. TRBJ1-1 . TRBV30 CASRINTEAFF TGTGCATCCCGGATTAACACTGAAGCTTTCTTT
. TRBJ1-1 . TRBV11-2 CASSRTMIYTEAFF TGTGCCAGCAGCCGGACGATGATTTATACTGAAGCTTTCTTT
. TRBJ2-2 . TRBV19 CASQKNTGLRELSF TGTGCCAGTCAGAAAAACACAGGGCTCAGGGAGCTGTCTTTT
TRBD2 TRBJ2-1 . TRBV29-1 CSVGAGDKQFF TGCAGTGTAGGAGCGGGGGATAAGCAGTTCTTC
. TRBJ2-7 once TRBV11-2 CESSGDSISYEQYF TGTGAGAGCAGCGGGGACAGCATAAGCTACGAGCAGTACTTC
. TRBJ1-2 . TRBV28 CASRRRGFNHGYTF TGTGCCAGCAGACGAAGAGGGTTTAACCATGGCTACACCTTC
TRBD2 TRBJ2-7 . TRBV20-1 CSARETSGRAGDQYF TGCAGTGCTCGAGAAACTAGCGGGAGGGCCGGGGATCAGTACTTC
. TRBJ2-1 . TRBV5-1 CASSRDPGLGAREQFF TGCGCCAGCAGCAGAGATCCGGGACTGGGGGCGCGGGAGCAGTTCTTC
TRBD2 TRBJ2-1 . TRBV6-1 CASSKDTQLQRDTHNEQFF TGTGCCAGCAGTAAAGACACGCAGTTACAGCGGGATACACACAATGAGCAGTTCTTC
. TRBJ1-1 many TRBV20-1 CSANRQGNLNTEAFF TGCAGTGCAAATCGCCAGGGAAACTTGAACACTGAAGCTTTCTTT
. TRBJ2-5 . TRBV14 CASSPWAETQETQYF TGTGCCAGCAGCCCGTGGGCAGAGACTCAAGAGACCCAGTACTTC